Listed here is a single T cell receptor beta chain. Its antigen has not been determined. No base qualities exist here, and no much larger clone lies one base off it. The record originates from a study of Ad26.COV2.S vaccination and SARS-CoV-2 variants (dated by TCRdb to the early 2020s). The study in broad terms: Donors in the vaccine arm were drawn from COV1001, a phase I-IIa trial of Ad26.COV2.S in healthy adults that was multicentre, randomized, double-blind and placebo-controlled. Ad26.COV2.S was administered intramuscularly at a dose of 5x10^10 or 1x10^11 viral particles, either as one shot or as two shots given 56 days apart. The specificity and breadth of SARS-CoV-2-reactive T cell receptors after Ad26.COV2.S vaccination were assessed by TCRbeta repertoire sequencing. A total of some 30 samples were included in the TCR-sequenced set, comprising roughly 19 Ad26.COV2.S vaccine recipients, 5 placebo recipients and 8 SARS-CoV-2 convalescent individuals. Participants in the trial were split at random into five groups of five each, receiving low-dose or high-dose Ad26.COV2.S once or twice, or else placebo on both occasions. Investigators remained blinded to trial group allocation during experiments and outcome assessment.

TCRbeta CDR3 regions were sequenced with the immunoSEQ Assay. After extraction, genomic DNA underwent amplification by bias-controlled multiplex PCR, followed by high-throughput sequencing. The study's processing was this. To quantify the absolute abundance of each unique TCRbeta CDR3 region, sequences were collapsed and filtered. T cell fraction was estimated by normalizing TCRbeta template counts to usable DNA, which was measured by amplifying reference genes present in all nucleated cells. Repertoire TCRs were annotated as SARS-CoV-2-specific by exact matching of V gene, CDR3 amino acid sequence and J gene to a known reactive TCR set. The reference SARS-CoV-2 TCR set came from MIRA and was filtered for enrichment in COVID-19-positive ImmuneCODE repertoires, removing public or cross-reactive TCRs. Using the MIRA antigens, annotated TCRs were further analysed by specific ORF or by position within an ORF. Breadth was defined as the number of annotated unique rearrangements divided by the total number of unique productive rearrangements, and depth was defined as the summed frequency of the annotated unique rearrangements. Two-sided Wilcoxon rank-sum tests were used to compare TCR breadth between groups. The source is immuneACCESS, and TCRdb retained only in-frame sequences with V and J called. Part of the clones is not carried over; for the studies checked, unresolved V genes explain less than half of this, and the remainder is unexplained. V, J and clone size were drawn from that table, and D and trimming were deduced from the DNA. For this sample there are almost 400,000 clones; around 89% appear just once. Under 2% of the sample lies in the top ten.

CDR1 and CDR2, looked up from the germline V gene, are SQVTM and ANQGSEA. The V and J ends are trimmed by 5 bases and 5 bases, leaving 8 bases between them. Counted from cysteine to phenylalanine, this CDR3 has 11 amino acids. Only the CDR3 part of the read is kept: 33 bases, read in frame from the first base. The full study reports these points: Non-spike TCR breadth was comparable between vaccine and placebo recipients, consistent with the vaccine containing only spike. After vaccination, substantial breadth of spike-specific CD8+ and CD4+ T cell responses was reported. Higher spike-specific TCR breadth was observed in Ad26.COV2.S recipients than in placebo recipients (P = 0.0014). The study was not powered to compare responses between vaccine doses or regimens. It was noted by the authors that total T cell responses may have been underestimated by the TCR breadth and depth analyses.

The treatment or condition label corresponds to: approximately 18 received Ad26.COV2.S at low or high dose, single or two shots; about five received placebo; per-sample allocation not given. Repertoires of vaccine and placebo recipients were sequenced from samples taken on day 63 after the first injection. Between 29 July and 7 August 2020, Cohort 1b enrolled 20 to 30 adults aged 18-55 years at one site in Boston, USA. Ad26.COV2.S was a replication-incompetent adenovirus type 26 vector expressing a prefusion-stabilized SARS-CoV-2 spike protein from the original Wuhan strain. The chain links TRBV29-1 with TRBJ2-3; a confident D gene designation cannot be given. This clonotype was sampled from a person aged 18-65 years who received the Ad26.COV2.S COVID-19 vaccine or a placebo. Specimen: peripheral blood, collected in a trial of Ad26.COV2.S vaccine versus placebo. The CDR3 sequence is CSVLTIDTQYF. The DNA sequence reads TGCAGCGTTTTGACGATAGATACGCAGTATTTT.